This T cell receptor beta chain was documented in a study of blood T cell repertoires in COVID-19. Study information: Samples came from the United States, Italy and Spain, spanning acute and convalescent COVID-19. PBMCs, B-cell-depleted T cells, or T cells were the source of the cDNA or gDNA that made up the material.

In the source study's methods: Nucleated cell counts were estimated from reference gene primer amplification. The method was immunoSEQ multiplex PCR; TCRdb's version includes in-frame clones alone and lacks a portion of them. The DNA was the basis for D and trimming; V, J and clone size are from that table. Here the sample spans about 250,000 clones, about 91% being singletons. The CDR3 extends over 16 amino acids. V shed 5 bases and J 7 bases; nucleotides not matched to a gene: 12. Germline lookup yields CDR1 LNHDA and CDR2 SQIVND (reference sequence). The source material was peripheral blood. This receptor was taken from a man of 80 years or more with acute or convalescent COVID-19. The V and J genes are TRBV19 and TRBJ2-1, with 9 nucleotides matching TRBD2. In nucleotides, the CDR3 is TGTGCCAGTAGTCTACTTGGCGGGAGGGTCTCGAATGAGCAGTTCTTC. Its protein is CASSLLGGRVSNEQFF.